This TCR beta chain was captured by sequencing in a study of tumor-infiltrating lymphocytes in primary liver carcinoma. Turning to the study itself: Subjects consisted of male and female patients aged 30 to 69 years.

This CDR3 region has 12 residues. Germline lookup yields CDR1 SEHNR and CDR2 FQNEAQ (reference sequence). Trimming shortened V by 3 bases and J by 2 bases, and 4 bases separated the two germline ends. Findings of the study overall: Owing to bulk unsorted samples, no comparison was made between CD4+ and CD8+ repertoires. Tumor-adjacent and tumor-blood pairs showed less overlap than tumor region pairs.

This clonotype came up many times. Its matching antigen is unknown. Researchers generated TCR beta cDNA from about 460 ng of total RNA, relying on a constant-region primer. Amplification in three nested multiplex PCR rounds with slightly modified ARM-PCR gave rise to TCR beta libraries. Forward primers for TRBV1-TRBV30 and a C-beta reverse primer served the first two PCR rounds, at around 9 cycles each. TCRdb ran MiXCR on the multiplex PCR reads and lists one entry per CDR3 protein. The data hold 300,000 to 400,000 distinct CDR3 sequences, with over 55% observed a single time. Unsorted whole blood supplied the RNA, and germline DNA was extracted too.

The sample consisted of peripheral blood. The clonotype originates from a man between 35 and 55 years old with primary liver carcinoma and hepatitis B virus infection. The V call is TRBV7-9, the J call TRBJ1-2; D is undetermined. CDR3 region: CASSLANYGYTF. In DNA form, the CDR3 reads TGTGCCAGCAGCTTGGCAAACTATGGCTACACCTTC.